The entry that follows covers one TCR beta chain sequence. Only in-frame clones appear in the TCRdb table, and some are missing; sequencing was by immunoSEQ multiplex PCR. The profile shows around 78,000 clones, roughly 91% of them singletons. The sample belongs to a study of T cell changes during pregnancy in multiple sclerosis. The CDR3 spans 16 residues. Germline lookup yields CDR1 SEHNR and CDR2 FQNEAQ (reference sequence). The ends lost 5 bases at V and 4 bases at J; junction bases unmatched: 9. Material: peripheral blood, obtained in the third trimester of pregnancy. This sequence joins TRBV7-9 and TRBJ1-4; TRBD1 matches at 8 bases. This clonotype was sampled from a female donor in good health, enrolled as a control in a pregnancy study. The CDR3 DNA sequence: TGTGCCAGCAGCCCAAACCCGGGACAGGATAATGAAAAACTGTTTTTT. This gives the protein CASSPNPGQDNEKLFF.